The entry below describes one T cell receptor beta chain. As yet, its antigen is unknown. After CD4 positive bead selection, the CD4-negative fraction gave CD8 T cells. This sample was included in a study of naive and memory T cell subsets. Two oligonucleotides, mixed equimolar, formed the beta constant-region primer covering TRBC1 and TRBC2. The ligated cDNA underwent four PCR rounds using SP2 and nested alpha and beta constant-region primers. TCRdb re-analysed the UMI-ligation and nested PCR reads in MiXCR, keeping a single row per CDR3 protein. Found here are 95,000 to 150,000 distinct CDR3 sequences, just over 35% of them singletons; the top ten hold approximately 0.9%. General observations from the study: Over 90% of naive TCR sequences appeared only once, unlike memory subsets. RNA-based TCR counts may shift with T cell activation and differentiation. From naive to CM, EM and EMRA, diversity decreased and Gini increased.

V lost 0 bases and J lost 6; bases outside the gene matches: 15. The CDR3 has 18 amino acids. The germline gives CDR1 SEHNR, CDR2 FQNEAQ (reference sequence). This rearrangement joins TRBV7-9 to TRBJ2-5, with 8 bases that match TRBD2. The sequencing sample was made of central memory CD4+ T cells from blood. The clonotype was recovered from a human donor in good health. The CDR3: CASSLAGLTGRARKTQYF. CDR3 coding DNA: TGTGCCAGCAGCTTAGCAGGTCTCACCGGGAGGGCCAGAAAGACCCAGTACTTC. The full variable domain, in which reference TRBV7-9 and TRBJ2-5 provide the parts outside the CDR3, is DTGVSQNPRHKITKRGQNVTFRCDPISEHNRLYWYRQTLGQGPEFLTYFQNEAQLEKSRLLSDRFSAERPKGSFSTLEIQRTEQGDSAMYLCASSLAGLTGRARKTQYFGPGTRLLVL.